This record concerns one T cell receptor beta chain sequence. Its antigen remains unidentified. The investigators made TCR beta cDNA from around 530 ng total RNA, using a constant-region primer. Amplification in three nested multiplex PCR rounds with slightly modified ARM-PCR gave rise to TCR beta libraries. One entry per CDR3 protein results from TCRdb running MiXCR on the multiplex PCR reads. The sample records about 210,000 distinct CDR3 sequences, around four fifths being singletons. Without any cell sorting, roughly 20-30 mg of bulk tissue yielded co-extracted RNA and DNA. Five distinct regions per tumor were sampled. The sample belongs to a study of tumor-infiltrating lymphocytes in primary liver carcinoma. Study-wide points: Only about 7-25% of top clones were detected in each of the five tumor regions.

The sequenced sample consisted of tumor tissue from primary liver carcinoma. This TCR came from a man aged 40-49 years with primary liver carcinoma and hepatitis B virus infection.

The chain's CDR3 is CAYSERLGTEGYEQYF. The CDR3 nucleotides read TGTGCCTACAGTGAAAGGTTGGGGACGGAGGGGTACGAGCAGTACTTC. The chain combines TRBV6-1 with TRBJ2-7; maybe TRBD2 (6 bases). In germline, CDR1 is MNHNS, CDR2 SASEGT. CDR3 size: 16 residues. V was pared by 11 bases and J by 4 bases, with 27 bases between.